This T cell receptor (beta chain) comes out of a study of regulatory T cells in long-lasting Graves disease. Arm-PCR of CDR3 regions and iRepertoire HTBI primers were the basis on which TCR beta libraries were built. TCRdb re-called the multiplex PCR reads with MiXCR, one entry per CDR3 protein. Among 530,000 or so distinct CDR3 sequences listed, roughly 16% were seen once. The germline gives CDR1 SGHDT, CDR2 YYEEEE. Trimming removed 0 bases at V and 5 bases at J, with 9 bases between. The CDR3 is made up of 13 amino acids. Time point meaning: newly diagnosed GD, antithyroid drugs for less than 3 months. Extracted PBMC RNA gave rise to the TCR library. These data are also associated with another study on T cells in Graves' hyperthyroidism and ophthalmopathy.

The specimen was peripheral blood mononuclear cells (PBMCs), collected at new diagnosis, from a patient treated with antithyroid drugs. The chain combines TRBV5-6 with TRBJ2-7; TRBD2 is a possible D gene (6 bases). The clonotype was recovered from a man in his late teens or twenties with Graves disease. The CDR3 region has the DNA TGTGCCAGCAGCTTGGTAGGAGGGGACGAGCAGTACTTC. This translates into CASSLVGGDEQYF.